The clone carrying this T cell receptor beta chain was found a few times. Its target is not known. Each sample yielded at least 6 million isolated PBMCs. This record belongs to a study of blood T cells in healthy people across ages. Study results and limitations: Age advanced and TCR beta diversity per million T cells fell, roughly linearly. Since the PBMCs were unsorted, naive and antigen-experienced cells could not be conclusively compared.

Next came a second PCR, run for about 6 to 12 cycles, which used a sample-barcoded 5' primer along with a J-beta primer mix. In TCRdb, the 5' RACE reads were re-called with MiXCR into one record per CDR3 protein. This table has around 1,900,000 distinct CDR3 sequences, about 39% appearing once. The sequenced sample consisted of blood. The receptor comes from a human donor in good health.

CDR3 in DNA: TGTGCCAGCAGTGGGGGACGGCCCAATGACTACACCTTC. Protein sequence: CASSGGRPNDYTF. The chain links TRBV12-3 or TRBV12-4 to TRBJ1-2; TRBD1 might be the D (5 bases). The V gene lost 5 bases and the J gene lost 10 bases, with 17 bases spanning the gap. This CDR3 contains 13 residues.